This record covers a single T cell receptor beta chain. The data originate from a study of blood T cell repertoires in COVID-19. Background on the study: The United States, Italy and Spain provided the acute and convalescent COVID-19 samples. PBMCs, B-cell-depleted T cells, or T cells were the source of the cDNA or gDNA that made up the material.

V shed 3 bases and J shed 1 base, with 9 bases lying between them. The CDR3 spans 13 residues. The germline V gene encodes CDR1 SQVTM and CDR2 ANQGSEA. Authors' analysis steps: Reference gene primer amplification in the assay estimated nucleated cell counts. Here immunoSEQ multiplex PCR was the method, and the copy in TCRdb shows in-frame clones only, minus some. From that table come the V and J calls and clone size; the DNA was used to work out D and trimming. The sample includes about 150,000 clones, about four fifths of them seen just once. This sequence was found in a woman over 75 with acute or convalescent COVID-19. V gene TRBV29-1 combines with J gene TRBJ1-1; tentative D call: TRBD1 (5 bases). Sequencing used peripheral blood. The CDR3 region has the DNA TGCAGCGTTGATCGGGGGACGAACACTGAAGCTTTCTTT. It specifies CSVDRGTNTEAFF.